This T cell receptor (beta chain) was sequenced for a study of blood T cell repertoires in COVID-19. As for the study in general: Researchers got acute and convalescent COVID-19 samples from the United States, Italy and Spain. From T cells, B-cell-depleted T cells, or PBMCs came the material, which was cDNA or gDNA.

Sequencing was performed with immunoSEQ multiplex PCR; in TCRdb, only in-frame clones are kept and a portion is missing. The sample yields about 170,000 clones, about 74% seen once. The V and J ends lost 2 bases and 3 bases respectively, with 11 bases between them. Germline-derived CDR1 and CDR2 are GTSNPN and SVGIG (reference sequence). This CDR3 has 14 residues. The chain uses TRBV30 and TRBJ1-3; no clear D. Material for sequencing was peripheral blood. This clonotype originated in a woman aged 80 or over with acute or convalescent COVID-19. CDR3 coding DNA: TGTGCCTGGAGTCTAGGAGTAGGTGGAAACACCATATATTTT. Translated: CAWSLGVGGNTIYF.